This T cell receptor (beta chain) was documented in a study of OX40 agonist ivuxolimab in advanced cancers. Study details: Recorded diagnoses for dose-escalation patients were hepatocellular carcinoma, melanoma, renal cell or head and neck cancer. One patient with hepatocellular carcinoma and two with cutaneous melanoma, three in all, had partial responses.

Clones were read by immunoSEQ multiplex PCR, and TCRdb kept only the in-frame ones, dropping some. The sample consists of over 45,000 clones, about 85% of them appearing once. In regard to this clone: Its antigen is not identified.

Study-wide points: Not determined was the antigen specificity of the expanded peripheral T cells.

The germline gives CDR1 SGHNT, CDR2 YYREEE (reference sequence). Losses at the gene ends were 3 bases for V and 7 bases for J; bases not matched to a gene: 10. This CDR3 has 15 residues. This sample comprised CD4+ or CD8+ T cells sorted from blood, obtained in a trial of the OX40 agonist ivuxolimab. The chain uses TRBV5-4 and TRBJ1-2, with TRBD1 matching 9 bases. This sequence originates from an adult with an advanced solid tumor such as melanoma, head and neck, liver or kidney cancer. Written as DNA, the CDR3 is TGTGCCAGCAGCTCTACGCAACAGGGGGCGTTTGGCTACACCTTC. This sequence encodes CASSSTQQGAFGYTF. Together with reference TRBV5-4 and TRBJ1-2, the CDR3 gives the full variable domain: ETGVTQSPTHLIKTRGQQVTLRCSSQSGHNTVSWYQQALGQGPQFIFQYYREEENGRGNFPPRFSGLQFPNYSSELNVNALELDDSALYLCASSSTQQGAFGYTFGSGTRLTVV.